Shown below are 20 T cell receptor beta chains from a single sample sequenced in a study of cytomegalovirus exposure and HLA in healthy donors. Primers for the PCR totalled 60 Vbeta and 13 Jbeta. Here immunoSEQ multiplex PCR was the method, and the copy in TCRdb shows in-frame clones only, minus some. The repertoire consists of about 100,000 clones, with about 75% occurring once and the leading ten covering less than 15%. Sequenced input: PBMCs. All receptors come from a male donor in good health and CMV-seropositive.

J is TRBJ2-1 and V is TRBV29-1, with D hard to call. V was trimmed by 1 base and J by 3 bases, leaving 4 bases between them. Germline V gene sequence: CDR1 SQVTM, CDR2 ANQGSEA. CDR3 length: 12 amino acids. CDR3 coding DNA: TGCAGCGTTGAAGCAGGCTACAATGAGCAGTTCTTC. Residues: CSVEAGYNEQFF.

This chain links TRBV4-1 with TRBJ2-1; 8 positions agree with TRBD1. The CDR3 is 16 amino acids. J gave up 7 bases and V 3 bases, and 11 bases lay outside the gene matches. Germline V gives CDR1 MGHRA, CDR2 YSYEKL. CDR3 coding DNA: TGCGCCAGCAGCCACACCAAGGGACAGGCTGAGAATGAGCAGTTCTTC. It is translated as CASSHTKGQAENEQFF.

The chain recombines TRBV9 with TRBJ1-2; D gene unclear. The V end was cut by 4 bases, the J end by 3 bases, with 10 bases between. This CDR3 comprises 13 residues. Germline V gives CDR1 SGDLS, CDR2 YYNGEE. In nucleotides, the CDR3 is TGTGCCAGCAGCAGCGACGGTTACTATGGCTACACCTTC. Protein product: CASSSDGYYGYTF.

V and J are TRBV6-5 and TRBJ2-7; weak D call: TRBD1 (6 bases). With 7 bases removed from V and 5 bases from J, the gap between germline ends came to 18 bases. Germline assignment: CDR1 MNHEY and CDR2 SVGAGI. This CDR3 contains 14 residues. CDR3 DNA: TGTGCCAGCAAACCGGGGCCAGGGGAAGACGAGCAGTACTTC. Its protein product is CASKPGPGEDEQYF.

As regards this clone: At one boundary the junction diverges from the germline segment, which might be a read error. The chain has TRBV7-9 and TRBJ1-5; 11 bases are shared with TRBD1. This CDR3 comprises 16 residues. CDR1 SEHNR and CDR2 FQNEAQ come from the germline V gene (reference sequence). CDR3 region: CASTLVGTGGVQPQHF. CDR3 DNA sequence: TGTGCCAGCACCTTAGTTGGGACAGGGGGTGTACAGCCCCAGCATTTT.

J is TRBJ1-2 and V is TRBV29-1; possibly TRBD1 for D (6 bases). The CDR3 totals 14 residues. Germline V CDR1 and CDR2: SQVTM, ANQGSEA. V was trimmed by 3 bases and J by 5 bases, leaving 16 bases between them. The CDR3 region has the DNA TGCAGCGTTGACTCGACAGGACCATTGTATGGCTACACCTTC. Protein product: CSVDSTGPLYGYTF.

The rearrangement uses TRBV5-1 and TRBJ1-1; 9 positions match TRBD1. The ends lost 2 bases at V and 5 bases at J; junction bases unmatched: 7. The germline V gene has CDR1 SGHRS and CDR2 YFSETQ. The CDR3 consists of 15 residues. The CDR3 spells CASSFTGGAGTEAFF. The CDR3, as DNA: TGCGCCAGCAGCTTTACAGGGGGCGCCGGGACTGAAGCTTTCTTT.

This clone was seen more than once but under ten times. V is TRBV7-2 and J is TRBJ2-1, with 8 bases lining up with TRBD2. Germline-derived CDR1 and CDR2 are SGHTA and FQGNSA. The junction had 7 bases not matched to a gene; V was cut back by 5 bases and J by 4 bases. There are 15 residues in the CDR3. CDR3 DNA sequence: TGTGCCAGCAGCGCCGCAGCGGGGGAGTACAATGAGCAGTTCTTC. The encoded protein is CASSAAAGEYNEQFF.

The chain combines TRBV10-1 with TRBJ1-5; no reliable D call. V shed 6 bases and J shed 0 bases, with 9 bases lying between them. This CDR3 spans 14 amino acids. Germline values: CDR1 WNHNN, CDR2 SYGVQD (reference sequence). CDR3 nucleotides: TGCGCCAGCAGATGGCACCCTAGCAATCAGCCCCAGCATTTT. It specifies CASRWHPSNQPQHF.

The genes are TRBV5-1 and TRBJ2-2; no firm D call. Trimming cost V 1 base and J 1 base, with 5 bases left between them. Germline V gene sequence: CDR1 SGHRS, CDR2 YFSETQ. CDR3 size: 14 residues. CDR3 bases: TGCGCCAGCAGCTTGAGTAGGAACACCGGGGAGCTGTTTTTT. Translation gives CASSLSRNTGELFF. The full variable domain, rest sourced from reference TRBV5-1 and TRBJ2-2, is KAGVTQTPRYLIKTRGQQVTLSCSPISGHRSVSWYQQTPGQGLQFLFEYFSETQRNKGNFPGRFSGRQFSNSRSEMNVSTLELGDSALYLCASSLSRNTGELFFGEGSRLTVL.

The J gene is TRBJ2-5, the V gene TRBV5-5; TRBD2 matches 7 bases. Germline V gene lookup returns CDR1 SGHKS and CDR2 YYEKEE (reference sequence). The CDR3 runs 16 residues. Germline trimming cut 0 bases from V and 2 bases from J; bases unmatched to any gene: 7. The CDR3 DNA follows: TGTGCCAGCAGCTTGGTTCTGTGGGGGGGTCAAGAGACCCAGTACTTC. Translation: CASSLVLWGGQETQYF.

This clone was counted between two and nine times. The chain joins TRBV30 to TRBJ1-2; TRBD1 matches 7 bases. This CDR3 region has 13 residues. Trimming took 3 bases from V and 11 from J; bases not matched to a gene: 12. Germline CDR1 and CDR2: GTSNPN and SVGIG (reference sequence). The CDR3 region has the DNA TGTGCCTGGAGCCGCCAACGGGACAGCAGGTACACCTTC. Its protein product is CAWSRQRDSRYTF.

CDR3 DNA: TGCGCCAGCAGCTTTTACAGGACTACCAGGAACACTGAAGCTTTCTTT. It encodes CASSFYRTTRNTEAFF. This rearrangement joins TRBV5-1 to TRBJ1-1, with D perhaps matching TRBD1 (5 bases). This CDR3 is built from 16 residues. CDR1 is SGHRS and CDR2 is YFSETQ in the germline V gene. The V end was cut by 2 bases, the J end by 1 base, with 15 bases between.

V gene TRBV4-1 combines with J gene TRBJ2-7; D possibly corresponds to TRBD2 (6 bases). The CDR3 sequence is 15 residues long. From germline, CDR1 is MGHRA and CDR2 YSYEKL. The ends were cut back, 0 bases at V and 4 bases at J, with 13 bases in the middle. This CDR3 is CASSQESGGGYEQYF. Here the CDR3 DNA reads TGCGCCAGCAGCCAAGAATCCGGGGGAGGTTACGAGCAGTACTTC.

CDR3 nucleotides: TGTGCCAGCAGCCCCCAGGGGGCCCATAGGCAGTATTTT. This gives the protein CASSPQGAHRQYF. This chain connects TRBV11-2 to TRBJ2-3; 8 bases fit TRBD1. There are 13 residues in the CDR3. CDR1 is SGHAT, CDR2 FQNNGV, per germline. The ends lost 5 bases at V and 11 bases at J; junction bases unmatched: 9.

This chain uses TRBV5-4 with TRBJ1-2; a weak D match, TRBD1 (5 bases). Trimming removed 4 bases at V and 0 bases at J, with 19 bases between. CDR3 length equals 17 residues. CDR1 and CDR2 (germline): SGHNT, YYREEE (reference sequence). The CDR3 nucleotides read TGTGCCAGCAGCCTACTACTGGGGGGGAACACTAACTATGGCTACACCTTC. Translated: CASSLLLGGNTNYGYTF.

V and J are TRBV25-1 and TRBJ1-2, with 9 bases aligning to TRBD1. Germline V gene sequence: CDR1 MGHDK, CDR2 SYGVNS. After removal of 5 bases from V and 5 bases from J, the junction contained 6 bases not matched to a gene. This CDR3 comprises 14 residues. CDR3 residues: CASSTGGGFYGYTF. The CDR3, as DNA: TGTGCCAGCAGTACAGGGGGCGGTTTTTATGGCTACACCTTC.

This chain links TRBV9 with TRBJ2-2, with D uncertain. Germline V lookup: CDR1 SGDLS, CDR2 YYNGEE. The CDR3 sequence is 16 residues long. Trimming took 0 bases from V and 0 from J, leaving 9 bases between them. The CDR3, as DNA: TGTGCCAGCAGCGTAGGTGCAGGCACGAACACCGGGGAGCTGTTTTTT. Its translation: CASSVGAGTNTGELFF.

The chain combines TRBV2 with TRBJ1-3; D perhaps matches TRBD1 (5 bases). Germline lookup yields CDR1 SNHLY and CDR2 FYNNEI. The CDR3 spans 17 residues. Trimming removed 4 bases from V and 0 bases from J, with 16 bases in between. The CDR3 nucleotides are TGTGCCAGCAGTGCGGTGGGGGGATTAAGCTCTGGAAACACCATATATTTT. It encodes CASSAVGGLSSGNTIYF.

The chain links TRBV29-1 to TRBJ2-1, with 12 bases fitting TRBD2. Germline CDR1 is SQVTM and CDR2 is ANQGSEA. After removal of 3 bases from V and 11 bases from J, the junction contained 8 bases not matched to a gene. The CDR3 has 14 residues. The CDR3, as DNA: TGCAGCGTTGAGGCTAGCGGGGGGGCTGGTAAGCAGTTCTTC. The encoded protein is CSVEASGGAGKQFF.